This TCR beta chain was captured in a study of CD8 T cells in ankylosing spondylitis. Study-wide results and caveats: A motif in TCR beta, a set of under ten highly homologous variants, appeared characteristic of ankylosing spondylitis blood.

Between the trimmed V and J ends, which lost 8 bases and 5 bases, there was a span of 18 bases. CDR1 MNHEY and CDR2 SMNVEV come from the germline V gene (reference sequence). The CDR3 loop spans 15 amino acids. Regarding this clonotype: The antigen is undetermined.

MiXCR was run by TCRdb on the 5' RACE reads, yielding one entry per CDR3 protein. The table records 250,000 to 350,000 distinct CDR3 sequences, under 8.5% of them present only once. Sample: blood, either unsorted or a sorted T cell fraction (not recorded which). The chain combines TRBV27 with TRBJ2-2; possible D gene TRBD2, 7 bases. This receptor was identified in a male donor with ankylosing spondylitis. CDR3 residues: CASLRGAMDTGELFF. CDR3 nucleotide sequence: TGTGCCAGCCTCCGGGGGGCGATGGATACCGGGGAGCTGTTTTTT.